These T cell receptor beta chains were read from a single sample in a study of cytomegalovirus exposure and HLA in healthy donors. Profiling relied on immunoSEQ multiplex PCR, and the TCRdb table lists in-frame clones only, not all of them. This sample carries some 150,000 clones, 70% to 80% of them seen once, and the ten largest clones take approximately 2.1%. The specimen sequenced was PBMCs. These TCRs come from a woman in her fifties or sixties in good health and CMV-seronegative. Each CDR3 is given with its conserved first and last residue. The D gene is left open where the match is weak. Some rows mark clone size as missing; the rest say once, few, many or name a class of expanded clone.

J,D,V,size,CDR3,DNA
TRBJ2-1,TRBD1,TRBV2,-,CASSPHWTGGSYNEQFF,TGTGCCAGCAGTCCACATTGGACAGGGGGCTCCTACAATGAGCAGTTCTTC
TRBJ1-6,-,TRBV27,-,CASRYAGNSPLHF,TGTGCCAGCAGATATGCAGGGAATTCACCCCTCCACTTT
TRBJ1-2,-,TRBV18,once,CASSPGEDYGYTF,TGTGCCAGCTCACCGGGAGAGGACTATGGCTACACCTTC
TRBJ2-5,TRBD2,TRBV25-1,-,CASSERTSGAFQETQYF,TGTGCCAGCAGTGAAAGGACTAGCGGGGCATTCCAAGAGACCCAGTACTTC
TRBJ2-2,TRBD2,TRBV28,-,CASVPWGLAGGSNTGELFF,TGTGCCAGCGTCCCTTGGGGGCTAGCGGGAGGTTCGAACACCGGGGAGCTGTTTTTT
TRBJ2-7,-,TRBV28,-,CASSRSRQVHEQYF,TGTGCCAGCAGCCGAAGTCGACAGGTCCACGAGCAGTACTTC
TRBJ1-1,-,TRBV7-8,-,CASSTQGEMGLVMNTEAFF,TGTGCCAGCAGCACACAGGGTGAGATGGGTTTGGTTATGAACACTGAAGCTTTCTTT
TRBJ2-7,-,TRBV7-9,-,CASLSPDISYEQYF,TGTGCCAGCTTGTCTCCCGACATTTCCTACGAGCAGTACTTC
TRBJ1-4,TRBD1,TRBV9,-,CASSVAIGGGSNEKLFF,TGTGCCAGCAGCGTAGCAATTGGAGGGGGCTCCAATGAAAAACTGTTTTTT
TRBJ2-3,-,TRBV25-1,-,CASSRGHGNIDTQYF,TGTGCCAGCAGCAGGGGACACGGAAACATAGATACGCAGTATTTT
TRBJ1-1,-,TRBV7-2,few,CASSPTGRRAEAFF,TGTGCCAGCAGCCCAACAGGACGCCGAGCTGAAGCTTTCTTT
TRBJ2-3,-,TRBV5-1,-,CASKTSSTDTQYF,TGCGCCAGCAAAACTTCTAGCACAGATACGCAGTATTTT
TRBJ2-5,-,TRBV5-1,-,CASSLVQGGPETQYF,TGCGCCAGCAGCTTGGTGCAGGGAGGACCGGAGACCCAGTACTTC
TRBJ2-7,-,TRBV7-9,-,CASSLSRDSYEQYF,TGTGCCAGCAGCTTAAGTCGGGACTCCTACGAGCAGTACTTC
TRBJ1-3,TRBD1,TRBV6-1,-,CASSVGTGSGNTIYF,TGTGCCAGCAGCGTAGGGACAGGGAGCGGAAACACCATATATTTT
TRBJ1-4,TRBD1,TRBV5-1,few,CASSPLGTVNPTNEKLFF,TGCGCCAGCAGCCCACTCGGGACAGTAAATCCAACTAATGAAAAACTGTTTTTT
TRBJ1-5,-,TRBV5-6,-,CASSLKGDQPQHF,TGTGCCAGCAGCTTGAAGGGGGATCAGCCCCAGCATTTT
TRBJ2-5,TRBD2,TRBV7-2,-,CASSLFLAGGEGTQYF,TGTGCCAGCAGCTTATTTCTAGCGGGGGGGGAGGGGACCCAGTACTTC
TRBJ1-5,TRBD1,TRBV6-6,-,CASSYPDRDRDQPQHF,TGTGCCAGCAGTTATCCCGACCGGGACAGAGATCAGCCCCAGCATTTT
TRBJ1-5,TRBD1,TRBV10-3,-,CAIRSDRAHSNQPQHF,TGTGCCATCCGTTCGGACAGGGCCCATAGCAATCAGCCCCAGCATTTT
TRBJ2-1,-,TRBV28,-,CASSFGSSEQFF,TGTGCCAGCAGTTTCGGGAGTAGTGAGCAGTTCTTC
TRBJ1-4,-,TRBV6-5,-,CASSYSGRSGEKLFF,TGTGCCAGCAGTTACTCGGGCAGAAGTGGGGAAAAACTGTTTTTT
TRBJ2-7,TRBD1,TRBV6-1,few,CASRKQGDFSYEQYF,TGTGCCAGCAGGAAACAGGGGGACTTCTCCTACGAGCAGTACTTC
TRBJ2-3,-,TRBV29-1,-,CSVDRREVSTDTQYF,TGCAGCGTTGATCGACGGGAAGTAAGCACAGATACGCAGTATTTT
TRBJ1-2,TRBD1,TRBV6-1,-,CASSTTGTGGYGYTF,TGTGCCAGCAGTACGACCGGGACAGGGGGGTATGGCTACACCTTC
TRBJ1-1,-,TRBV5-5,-,CASSLGLGEGLQAFF,TGTGCCAGCAGCTTGGGCCTTGGTGAAGGACTCCAAGCTTTCTTT
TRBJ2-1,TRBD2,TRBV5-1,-,CASSLTSGVYNEQFF,TGCGCCAGCAGCTTGACTAGCGGCGTTTACAATGAGCAGTTCTTC
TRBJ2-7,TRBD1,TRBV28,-,CASSSPNGQGAYEQYF,TGTGCCAGCAGTTCCCCAAACGGACAGGGCGCCTACGAGCAGTACTTC
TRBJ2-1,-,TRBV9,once,CASSVATLNEQFF,TGTGCCAGCAGCGTAGCTACTCTCAATGAGCAGTTCTTC
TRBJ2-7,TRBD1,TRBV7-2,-,CASSPLPGQGSYEQYF,TGTGCCAGCAGCCCTTTACCGGGACAGGGGTCGTACGAGCAGTACTTC
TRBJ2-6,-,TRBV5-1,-,CASSLGQGLAGANVLTF,TGCGCCAGCAGCTTGGGTCAGGGCTTGGCCGGGGCCAACGTCCTGACTTTC
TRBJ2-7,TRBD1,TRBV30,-,CAWDRVDYEQYF,TGTGCCTGGGACAGGGTAGACTACGAGCAGTACTTC
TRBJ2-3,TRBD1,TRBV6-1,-,CAIKGGSTDTQYF,TGTGCCATTAAAGGGGGCAGCACAGATACGCAGTATTTT
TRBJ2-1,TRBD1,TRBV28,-,CASWDRQHEQFF,TGTGCCAGTTGGGACAGGCAACATGAGCAGTTCTTC
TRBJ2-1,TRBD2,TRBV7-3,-,CASSRDHTSGGNEQFF,TGTGCCAGCAGCCGAGATCACACTAGCGGGGGCAATGAGCAGTTCTTC
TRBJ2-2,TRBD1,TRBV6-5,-,CASSRDSHTGELFF,TGTGCCAGCAGTCGGGACAGCCATACCGGGGAGCTGTTTTTT
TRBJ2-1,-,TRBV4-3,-,CASSQEPGSNEQFF,TGCGCCAGCAGCCAAGAACCTGGGAGCAATGAGCAGTTCTTC
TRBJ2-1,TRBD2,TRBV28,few,CASSMLAGSYNEQFF,TGTGCCAGCAGTATGTTAGCGGGGTCCTACAATGAGCAGTTCTTC
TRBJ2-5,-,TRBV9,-,CASSALQEGETQYF,TGTGCCAGCAGCGCCCTACAGGAGGGGGAGACCCAGTACTTC
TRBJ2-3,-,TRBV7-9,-,CASRSRATDTQYF,TGTGCCAGCCGCAGCAGGGCCACAGATACGCAGTATTTT
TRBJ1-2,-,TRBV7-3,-,CASSPGGSAGYGYTF,TGTGCCAGCAGCCCCGGGGGGTCAGCTGGCTATGGCTACACCTTC
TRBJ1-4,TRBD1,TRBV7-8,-,CASSLEGTGQGKLFF,TGTGCCAGCAGCTTAGAGGGGACAGGGCAGGGAAAACTGTTTTTT
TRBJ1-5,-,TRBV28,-,CASSRRVGNQPQHF,TGTGCCAGCAGCCGACGGGTCGGCAATCAGCCCCAGCATTTT
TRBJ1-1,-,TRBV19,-,CASSIDNRGTEAFF,TGTGCCAGTAGTATCGACAACCGGGGAACTGAAGCTTTCTTT
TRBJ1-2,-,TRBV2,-,CASREKDYGYTF,TGTGCCAGCAGGGAGAAGGACTATGGCTACACCTTC
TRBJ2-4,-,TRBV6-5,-,CASRPTGENIQYF,TGTGCCAGCAGGCCGACGGGAGAAAACATTCAGTACTTC
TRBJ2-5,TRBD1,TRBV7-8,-,CASSLEDRGRSKETQYF,TGTGCCAGCAGCTTAGAGGACAGGGGGCGGTCCAAAGAGACCCAGTACTTC
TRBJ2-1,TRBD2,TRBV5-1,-,CASSLEAGAGNEQFF,TGCGCCAGCAGCTTGGAGGCGGGAGCGGGAAATGAGCAGTTCTTC
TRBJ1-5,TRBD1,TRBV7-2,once,CASSLEPGQNSNQPQHF,TGTGCCAGCAGCTTAGAACCGGGACAGAATAGCAATCAGCCCCAGCATTTT
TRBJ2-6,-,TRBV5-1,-,CASSLGRAGANVLTF,TGCGCCAGCAGCTTGGGGCGGGCCGGGGCCAACGTCCTGACTTTC
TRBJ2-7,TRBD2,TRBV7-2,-,CASSPPGLAVSYEQYF,TGTGCCAGCAGCCCTCCGGGACTAGCGGTCTCCTACGAGCAGTACTTC